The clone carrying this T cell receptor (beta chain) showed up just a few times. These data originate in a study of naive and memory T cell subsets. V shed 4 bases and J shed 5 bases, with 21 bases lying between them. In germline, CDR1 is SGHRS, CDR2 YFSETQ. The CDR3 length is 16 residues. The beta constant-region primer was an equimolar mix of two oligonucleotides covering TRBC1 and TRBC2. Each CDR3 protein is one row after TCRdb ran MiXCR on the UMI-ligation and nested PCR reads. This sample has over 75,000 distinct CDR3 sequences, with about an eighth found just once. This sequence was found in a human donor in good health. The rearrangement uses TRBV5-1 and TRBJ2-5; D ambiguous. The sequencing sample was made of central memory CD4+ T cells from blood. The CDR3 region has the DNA TGCGCCAGCAGCCCAAGGGCACTGGCACAAAGGGAGACCCAGTACTTC. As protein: CASSPRALAQRETQYF. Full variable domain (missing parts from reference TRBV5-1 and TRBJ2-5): KAGVTQTPRYLIKTRGQQVTLSCSPISGHRSVSWYQQTPGQGLQFLFEYFSETQRNKGNFPGRFSGRQFSNSRSEMNVSTLELGDSALYLCASSPRALAQRETQYFGPGTRLLVL.